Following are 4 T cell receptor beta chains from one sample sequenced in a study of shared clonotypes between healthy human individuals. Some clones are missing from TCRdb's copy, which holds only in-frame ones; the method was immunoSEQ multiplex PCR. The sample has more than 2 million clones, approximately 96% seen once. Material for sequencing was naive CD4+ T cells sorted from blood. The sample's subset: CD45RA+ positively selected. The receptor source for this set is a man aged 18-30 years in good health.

CDR3 residues: CASSLGQGAFNNQPQHF. The CDR3 coding sequence is TGTGCCAGCAGCCTGGGGCAGGGGGCATTTAACAATCAGCCCCAGCATTTT. This sequence joins TRBV5-6 and TRBJ1-5; 8 bases align to TRBD1. The V and J ends lost 4 bases and 3 bases, in that order; junction bases with no gene match: 12. The CDR3 has 17 amino acids. From germline, CDR1 is SGHDT and CDR2 YYEEEE.

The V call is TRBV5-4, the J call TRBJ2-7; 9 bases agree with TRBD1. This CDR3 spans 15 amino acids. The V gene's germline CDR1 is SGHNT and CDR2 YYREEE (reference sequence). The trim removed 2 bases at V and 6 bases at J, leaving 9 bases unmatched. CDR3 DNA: TGTGCCAGCAGCTTACAGGACAGGGGAGCCAGCGAGCAGTACTTC. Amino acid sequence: CASSLQDRGASEQYF.

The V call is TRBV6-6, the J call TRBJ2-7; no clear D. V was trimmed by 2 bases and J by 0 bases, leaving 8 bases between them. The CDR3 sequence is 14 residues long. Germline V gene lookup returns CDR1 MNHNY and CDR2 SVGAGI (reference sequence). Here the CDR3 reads CASSYRPDSYEQYF. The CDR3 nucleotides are TGTGCCAGCAGTTACCGTCCCGACTCCTACGAGCAGTACTTC.

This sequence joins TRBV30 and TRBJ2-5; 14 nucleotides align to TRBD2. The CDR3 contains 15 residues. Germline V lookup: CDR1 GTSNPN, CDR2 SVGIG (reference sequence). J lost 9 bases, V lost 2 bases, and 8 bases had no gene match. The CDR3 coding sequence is TGTGCCTGGAGTCAGGGACTAGCGGGGGAAACGGCCCAGTACTTC. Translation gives CAWSQGLAGETAQYF.